This TCR beta chain was profiled in a study of molecular identifiers for immune sequencing clone quantification. This clonotype occurred many times. TCRdb fed the PCR reads into MiXCR, producing one record per CDR3 protein. The repertoire holds about half a million distinct CDR3 sequences, with roughly 24% as singletons. Looked up from germline, CDR1 is SEHNR and CDR2 is FQNEAQ (reference sequence). Trimming removed 5 bases at V and 0 bases at J, with 12 bases between. This CDR3 is built from 15 residues. The clonotype comes from a human donor in good health. Some libraries in this study had Jurkat cell RNA spiked in. The chain links TRBV7-9 to TRBJ2-3, with D possibly TRBD2 on 6 matching bases. Sequencing used naive CD8+ T cells from blood, with Jurkat cell RNA spiked in. The subset denotes: FACS-sorted CD8+CD4-CCR7+CD45RA+ naive T cells. The CDR3 here is CASSRTGTSTDTQYF. The CDR3 DNA reads TGTGCCAGCAGCCGTACTGGGACTAGCACAGATACGCAGTATTTT.